These 17 T cell receptor beta chains were sequenced from one sample in a study of beta chain features in type 1 diabetes. The study reverse transcribed the entire isolated RNA, so it sequenced expressed TCRB transcripts. Produced via immunoSEQ multiplex PCR; TCRdb's table is partial and in-frame only. Of 250,000 to 400,000 clones listed, about 14% are singletons. Sequences were obtained from central memory CD4+ T cells from blood. The receptors come from a man between 25 and 39 years old in good health.

A few counts support this clone. The chain uses TRBV11-2 and TRBJ2-2; D ambiguous. Germline lookup yields CDR1 SGHAT and CDR2 FQNNGV. Trimming removed 2 bases at V and 7 bases at J, with 8 bases between. This CDR3 spans 13 amino acids. CDR3 bases: TGTGCCAGCAGCTTATCAGGATTCGGGGAGCTGTTTTTT. It encodes CASSLSGFGELFF.

The genes are TRBV2 and TRBJ1-6; no firm D call. The CDR3 is 13 residues long. V was cut by 4 bases and J by 10 bases, with 11 bases left in between. The germline gives CDR1 SNHLY, CDR2 FYNNEI. The CDR3 bases are TGTGCCAGCAGTGGTCAAGCATGGTCACCCCTCCACTTT. Amino acids: CASSGQAWSPLHF.

The rearrangement links TRBV4-3 to TRBJ2-1; 14 bases are a match to TRBD2. The CDR3 is made up of 15 amino acids. V was clipped by 3 bases and J by 8 bases; unmatched bases: 3. CDR1 is LGHNA, CDR2 YSLEER, per germline. Here the CDR3 reads CASSHPTSGGDEQFF. Written as DNA, the CDR3 is TGCGCCAGCAGCCACCCGACTAGCGGGGGGGATGAGCAGTTCTTC.

The V and J genes are TRBV2 and TRBJ1-3, with D uncertain. Trimming stripped 8 bases from V and 2 bases from J, with 4 bases between. This CDR3 comprises 11 residues. CDR1 is SNHLY, CDR2 FYNNEI, per germline. The DNA of the CDR3 is TGTGCCAGCGGCCCTGGAAACACCATATATTTT. As protein: CASGPGNTIYF. Filled out from reference TRBV2 and TRBJ1-3, the complete variable domain reads EPEVTQTPSHQVTQMGQEVILRCVPISNHLYFYWYRQILGQKVEFLVSFYNNEISEKSEIFDDQFSVERPDGSNFTLKIRSTKLEDSAMYFCASGPGNTIYFGEGSWLTVV.

About this clone: Sequence at one end of the junction differs from germline and may be a read error. The V call is TRBV5-5, the J call TRBJ1-2, with D possibly TRBD1 on 6 matching bases. CDR1 SGHKS and CDR2 YYEKEE come from the germline V gene (reference sequence). CDR3 length equals 15 residues. In DNA, the CDR3 is TGCGCCAGCAGCCAAAGGGAAAGGGGCAGGGGTGGCTACACCTTC. The encoded protein is CASSQRERGRGGYTF. The variable domain in full, with the rest retrieved from reference TRBV5-5 and TRBJ1-2, is DAGVTQSPTHLIKTRGQQVTLRCSPISGHKSVSWYQQVLGQGPQFIFQYYEKEERGRGNFPDRFSARQFPNYSSELNVNALLLGDSALYLCASSQRERGRGGYTFGSGTRLTVV.

The chain links TRBV4-2 to TRBJ2-3; 7 nucleotides line up with TRBD2. Germline V gives CDR1 LGHNA, CDR2 YNFKEQ. V dropped 1 base and J dropped 6; count of bases not matched to a gene: 16. The CDR3 totals 18 residues. The CDR3 loop reads CASSQAPPSRGSSDTQYF. The CDR3, as DNA: TGTGCCAGCAGCCAAGCCCCTCCGAGTCGCGGGAGCTCGGATACGCAGTATTTT.

The chain has TRBV27 and TRBJ2-5, with TRBD2 identical over 9 bases. Germline V gene lookup returns CDR1 MNHEY and CDR2 SMNVEV (reference sequence). V shed 8 bases and J 7 bases; nucleotides not matched to a gene: 11. This CDR3 region has 14 residues. The CDR3 region has the DNA TGTGCCAGCCACCTTAGCGGGAGCGAAGGGACCCAGTACTTC. It codes for CASHLSGSEGTQYF.

The chain carries TRBV7-9 and TRBJ1-1, with 7 nucleotides matching TRBD1. CDR3 length equals 13 residues. V trimming: 6 bases; J trimming: 4 bases; junction bases outside the gene matches: 5. Germline CDR1 SEHNR, CDR2 FQNEAQ (reference sequence). The CDR3 sequence: CASSPQGGTEAFF. Written as DNA, the CDR3 is TGTGCCAGCAGTCCCCAGGGGGGCACTGAAGCTTTCTTT.

This clone was observed a handful of times. The rearrangement links TRBV7-2 to TRBJ2-2; D is uncertain. CDR1 is SGHTA and CDR2 is FQGNSA in the germline V gene. This CDR3 is 15 amino acids long. The V gene lost 6 bases and the J gene lost 3 bases, with 14 bases spanning the gap. This chain's CDR3 is CASRRTVRYTGELFF. CDR3 bases: TGTGCCAGCAGGCGGACCGTTCGATACACCGGGGAGCTGTTTTTT.

This clone was seen only a few times. The rearrangement joins TRBV11-2 to TRBJ2-3, with a tentative D call TRBD2 (6 bases). The germline V and J ends were trimmed by 5 bases and 2 bases, with 20 bases remaining between them. This CDR3 has 17 residues. The germline CDR1 and CDR2 sequences are SGHAT and FQNNGV. In nucleotides, the CDR3 is TGTGCCAGCAGCCTCACTTTCCCGGGAGTTCCCACAGATACGCAGTATTTT. This gives the protein CASSLTFPGVPTDTQYF.

This clone was found a few times. The chain recombines TRBV5-1 with TRBJ2-6, with D perhaps TRBD2 (5 bases). Germline V CDR1 and CDR2: SGHRS, YFSETQ. Trimming pared 3 bases from V and 0 bases from J, leaving 16 bases between. The CDR3 consists of 18 residues. The CDR3 nucleotides read TGCGCCAGCAGCTCCCTCGATGGACGGGGCTCTGGGGCCAACGTCCTGACTTTC. Its protein is CASSSLDGRGSGANVLTF.

The chain recombines TRBV29-1 with TRBJ2-3; 10 nucleotides line up with TRBD2. Germline V gene sequence: CDR1 SQVTM, CDR2 ANQGSEA. This CDR3 spans 14 amino acids. V dropped 7 bases and J dropped 6; count of bases not matched to a gene: 10. The CDR3 DNA reads as TGCAGCGCCCGCCAGCGGGAGGGGCGGGATACGCAGTATTTT. Translation: CSARQREGRDTQYF.

The sample holds many counts of this clone. The chain couples TRBV14 to TRBJ2-7, with unresolved D. The CDR3 is 13 residues long. The V gene lost 2 bases and the J gene lost 4 bases, with 9 bases spanning the gap. Germline V CDR1 and CDR2: SGHDN, FVKESK. The CDR3 loop is CASSQFGLYEQYF. Here the CDR3 DNA reads TGTGCCAGCAGCCAATTTGGGCTTTACGAGCAGTACTTC. The variable domain in full, with the rest retrieved from reference TRBV14 and TRBJ2-7, is EAGVTQFPSHSVIEKGQTVTLRCDPISGHDNLYWYRRVMGKEIKFLLHFVKESKQDESGMPNNRFLAERTGGTYSTLKVQPAELEDSGVYFCASSQFGLYEQYFGPGTRLTVT.

This clone was seen a handful of times. Other nucleotide sequences from this sample produce the same CDR3. V gene TRBV5-1 combines with J gene TRBJ1-1; D gene uncertain. This CDR3 region has 14 residues. Germline V lookup: CDR1 SGHRS, CDR2 YFSETQ. Between the trimmed V and J ends, which lost 0 bases and 1 base, there was a span of 7 bases. The CDR3 region has the DNA TGCGCCAGCAGCTTGGCATTGGGGAACACTGAAGCTTTCTTT. Protein product: CASSLALGNTEAFF.

The rearrangement uses TRBV4-3 and TRBJ1-2, with D possibly matching TRBD1 (5 bases). The V gene's germline CDR1 is LGHNA and CDR2 YSLEER. The V and J ends lost 1 base and 7 bases respectively, with 7 bases between them. The length of the CDR3 is 12 residues. The CDR3 nucleotides are TGCGCCAGCAGCCAAGTGGGGGGTGGCTACACCTTC. Translating gives CASSQVGGGYTF.

This clone was seen only a few times. The chain combines TRBV4-3 with TRBJ2-2; D is unresolved. V lost 1 base, J lost 0 bases, and 9 bases lay in between. CDR3 length equals 16 residues. Germline V lookup: CDR1 LGHNA, CDR2 YSLEER. The chain's CDR3 is CASSQVVSTNTGELFF. The CDR3 DNA follows: TGCGCCAGCAGCCAAGTGGTTTCCACGAACACCGGGGAGCTGTTTTTT.

The chain combines TRBV4-3 with TRBJ1-2, with D unclear. Per the germline V gene, CDR1 is LGHNA and CDR2 is YSLEER. This CDR3 spans 15 amino acids. Trimming took off 0 bases at V and 4 bases at J, with 12 bases between the two ends. The CDR3 nucleotides are TGCGCCAGCAGCCAAGATCATCTGGAGGGCTATGGCTACACCTTC. Translating gives CASSQDHLEGYGYTF.